The entry below describes one T cell receptor (beta chain). This CDR3 comprises 14 residues. V was trimmed by 3 bases and J by 2 bases, leaving 11 bases between them. The V gene's germline CDR1 is DFQATT and CDR2 SNEGSKA (reference sequence). This record belongs to a study of T-cell reconstitution after alpha-beta-depleted transplantation in children. Unique molecular identifiers were used to barcode this TCRbeta library. MiXCR, run by TCRdb on the PCR reads, gives a single entry per CDR3 protein. The table has around 420,000 distinct CDR3 sequences, roughly 16% seen once. The receptor comes from a boy younger than two who had a stem cell transplant for Wiskott-Aldrich syndrome, so the T cells may come from the graft donor. The chain links TRBV20-1 to TRBJ1-5; no clear D gene. This sample comprised PBMCs, mostly from graft donor cells, obtained 360 days after TCRalphabeta/CD19-depleted stem cell transplant. In DNA, the CDR3 is TGCAGTGCTAGTGGCCAACGGGGCAATCAGCCCCAGCATTTT. Its translation: CSASGQRGNQPQHF.